The 20 T cell receptor beta chains given below trace back to one sample, sequenced in a study of cytomegalovirus exposure and HLA in healthy donors. PCR involved 60 Vbeta and 13 Jbeta primers. The data were produced by immunoSEQ multiplex PCR, yet TCRdb's version contains in-frame clones alone and is incomplete. The sample holds more than 85,000 clones, about 75% seen once. Sequenced sample: PBMCs. Receptor source: a man in his thirties or forties in good health and CMV-seropositive.

The chain joins TRBV7-2 to TRBJ2-7; TRBD2 matches 7 bases. The V and J ends lost 8 bases and 0 bases, in that order; junction bases with no gene match: 7. This CDR3 is 14 amino acids long. In germline, CDR1 is SGHTA, CDR2 FQGNSA. CDR3 sequence (DNA): TGTGCCAGCGGTCCAGCGGGGAGCTCCTACGAGCAGTACTTC. It translates to CASGPAGSSYEQYF.

This clone has only a few counts. The rearrangement joins TRBV7-2 to TRBJ1-4, with D tentatively TRBD1 (6 bases). Germline CDR1 and CDR2: SGHTA and FQGNSA. Trimming took off 1 base at V and 0 bases at J, with 15 bases between the two ends. The CDR3 loop spans 18 amino acids. The CDR3 DNA is TGTGCCAGCAGCTTAGGGCCGGGCCAGGGGACAACTAATGAAAAACTGTTTTTT. Amino acids: CASSLGPGQGTTNEKLFF. Full variable domain (rest looked up from reference TRBV7-2 and TRBJ1-4): GAGVSQSPSNKVTEKGKDVELRCDPISGHTALYWYRQSLGQGLEFLIYFQGNSAPDKSGLPSDRFSAERTGGSVSTLTIQRTQQEDSAVYLCASSLGPGQGTTNEKLFFGSGTQLSVL.

The V and J genes are TRBV11-2 and TRBJ2-7; 8 nucleotides align to TRBD1. V lost 3 bases to trimming and J lost 6 bases; unmatched junction nucleotides: 7. In germline, CDR1 is SGHAT, CDR2 FQNNGV. The CDR3 consists of 14 residues. As DNA, the CDR3 is TGTGCCAGCAGCTTCGGGACAGGCCCTTCCGAGCAGTACTTC. Amino acids: CASSFGTGPSEQYF. Combining the CDR3 with reference TRBV11-2 and TRBJ2-7 gives the whole variable domain EAGVAQSPRYKIIEKRQSVAFWCNPISGHATLYWYQQILGQGPKLLIQFQNNGVVDDSQLPKDRFSAERLKGVDSTLKIQPAKLEDSAVYLCASSFGTGPSEQYFGPGTRLTVT.

This clone is judged medium-sized. This CDR3 is CASSQEVPGGVTGELFF. DNA for the CDR3: TGCGCCAGCAGCCAAGAAGTCCCGGGGGGGGTGACCGGGGAGCTGTTTTTT. J is TRBJ2-2 and V is TRBV4-3; 8 bases are a match to TRBD2. The length of the CDR3 is 17 residues. Germline values: CDR1 LGHNA, CDR2 YSLEER. Germline trimming cut 0 bases from V and 5 bases from J; bases unmatched to any gene: 8.

This chain links TRBV5-1 with TRBJ2-3, with D perhaps matching TRBD2 (6 bases). CDR3 length equals 12 residues. V was cut by 3 bases and J by 4 bases, with 6 bases left in between. Germline assignment: CDR1 SGHRS and CDR2 YFSETQ. The CDR3 region is CASSWGADTQYF. CDR3 DNA: TGCGCCAGCAGCTGGGGGGCAGATACGCAGTATTTT.

The chain combines TRBV30 with TRBJ1-2, with 7 bases lining up with TRBD1. Germline V gene data show CDR1 as GTSNPN and CDR2 as SVGIG (reference sequence). Trimming cost V 0 bases and J 8 bases; bases outside gene matches: 6. CDR3 length: 13 amino acids. The CDR3 nucleotides are TGTGCCTGGAGTGTCCAGACAGGGATCGGCTACACCTTC. Amino acids: CAWSVQTGIGYTF.

This clone was observed a handful of times. The V call is TRBV5-1, the J call TRBJ1-2, with no clear D. V lost 3 bases, J lost 6 bases, and 15 bases lay in between. Germline assignment: CDR1 SGHRS and CDR2 YFSETQ. CDR3 length: 14 residues. The CDR3 here is CASSSSDAVDGYTF. The CDR3 coding sequence is TGCGCCAGCAGCTCCTCGGATGCGGTGGATGGCTACACCTTC.

This clone showed up just a few times. The V call is TRBV25-1, the J call TRBJ1-1, with a weak D call TRBD1 (6 bases). Trimming stripped 7 bases from V and 1 base from J, with 10 bases between. Germline CDR1 and CDR2: MGHDK and SYGVNS. The CDR3 totals 13 residues. The CDR3 is CASTKGGNTEAFF. In DNA, the CDR3 is TGTGCCAGCACCAAAGGGGGGAACACTGAAGCTTTCTTT.

The chain employs TRBV9 and TRBJ2-5; weak D call: TRBD2 (5 bases). Germline CDR1 is SGDLS and CDR2 is YYNGEE. The ends were cut back, 5 bases at V and 7 bases at J, with 15 bases in the middle. The CDR3 contains 13 residues. CDR3 sequence (DNA): TGTGCCAGCAGTGATCCGGGCGGAGGGACCCAGTACTTC. Protein product: CASSDPGGGTQYF. Together with reference TRBV9 and TRBJ2-5, the CDR3 gives the full variable domain: DSGVTQTPKHLITATGQRVTLRCSPRSGDLSVYWYQQSLDQGLQFLIQYYNGEERAKGNILERFSAQQFPDLHSELNLSSLELGDSALYFCASSDPGGGTQYFGPGTRLLVL.

The chain has TRBV9 and TRBJ2-5, with D maybe TRBD1 (7 bases). The germline V and J ends were trimmed by 0 bases and 1 base, with 10 bases remaining between them. The length of the CDR3 is 15 residues. CDR1 is SGDLS, CDR2 YYNGEE, per germline. For the CDR3, the DNA is TGTGCCAGCAGCGTAGGGCGGGACAGCCAAGAGACCCAGTACTTC. Translated: CASSVGRDSQETQYF.

This chain connects TRBV11-2 to TRBJ1-1; perhaps TRBD1 as D (5 bases). V dropped 1 base and J dropped 1 base, with 13 bases sitting between them. There are 16 residues in the CDR3. CDR1 and CDR2 from the germline V gene are SGHAT and FQNNGV. This chain's CDR3 is CASSLGLRGGNTEAFF. CDR3 nucleotides: TGTGCCAGCAGCTTAGGTTTGCGGGGGGGGAACACTGAAGCTTTCTTT. Full variable domain (outside the CDR3, taken from reference TRBV11-2 and TRBJ1-1): EAGVAQSPRYKIIEKRQSVAFWCNPISGHATLYWYQQILGQGPKLLIQFQNNGVVDDSQLPKDRFSAERLKGVDSTLKIQPAKLEDSAVYLCASSLGLRGGNTEAFFGQGTRLTVV.

This clone was recorded once. At one end the junction does not follow the germline gene, possibly because of a read error. V and J are TRBV7-9 and TRBJ2-7; D is unclear. CDR3 length: 13 residues. Germline CDR1 reads SEHNR; CDR2 reads FQNEAQ (reference sequence). The CDR3 loop reads CSSSRSLGDEQYF. The DNA of the CDR3 is TGTTCCAGCAGTCGGAGCCTTGGAGACGAGCAGTACTTC.

This clone occurred a few times. The V call is TRBV4-3, the J call TRBJ2-3; 8 bases line up with TRBD1. The CDR3 contains 15 residues. V trimming: 4 bases; J trimming: 1 base; junction bases outside the gene matches: 4. The V gene's germline CDR1 is LGHNA and CDR2 YSLEER. CDR3 coding DNA: TGCGCCAGCAGCCCGACAGGGGCGGGCACAGATACGCAGTATTTT. Its protein product is CASSPTGAGTDTQYF.

The chain combines TRBV9 with TRBJ1-4, with TRBD1 identical over 10 bases. Germline trimming cut 3 bases from V and 7 bases from J; bases unmatched to any gene: 3. There are 14 residues in the CDR3. Germline V lookup: CDR1 SGDLS, CDR2 YYNGEE. DNA of the CDR3: TGTGCCAGCAGCGACCGGGACAGGGGTGAAAAACTGTTTTTT. Translating gives CASSDRDRGEKLFF.

V gene TRBV7-6 combines with J gene TRBJ1-5, with 10 bases matching TRBD1. The CDR3 loop spans 15 amino acids. The trim removed 5 bases at V and 6 bases at J, leaving 7 bases unmatched. In germline, CDR1 is SGHVS, CDR2 FNYEAQ. The CDR3 reads CASSGQTGGGQPQHF. CDR3 in DNA: TGTGCCAGCAGCGGACAGACAGGGGGCGGTCAGCCCCAGCATTTT.

This clone was found a few times. The gene calls are TRBV6-5 and TRBJ1-5; D ambiguous. Between the trimmed V and J ends, which lost 2 bases and 9 bases, there was a span of 8 bases. This CDR3 contains 12 residues. Germline V gene data show CDR1 as MNHEY and CDR2 as SVGAGI. CDR3 nucleotides: TGTGCCAGCAGTTACGTGGGAGGGCCCCAGCATTTT. Residues: CASSYVGGPQHF.

This rearrangement joins TRBV30 to TRBJ2-3; the match to TRBD2 covers 7 bases. CDR1 and CDR2 (germline): GTSNPN, SVGIG (reference sequence). With V trimmed by 4 bases and J by 5 bases, 12 bases remained unmatched. The CDR3 is 15 residues long. This chain's CDR3 is CAWNSGTTNRDTQYF. CDR3 in DNA: TGTGCCTGGAACTCCGGGACTACAAACAGAGATACGCAGTATTTT.

This clone has more than one count but fewer than ten. The rearrangement uses TRBV2 and TRBJ2-7; D unresolved. Trimming pared 3 bases from V and 2 bases from J, leaving 14 bases between. The CDR3 extends over 15 amino acids. Germline CDR1 SNHLY, CDR2 FYNNEI. The CDR3: CASSEITPAPYEQYF. The DNA of the CDR3 is TGTGCCAGCAGTGAGATCACTCCTGCCCCCTACGAGCAGTACTTC.

This clone was found once. In the same sample, other DNA sequences code for this CDR3. The rearrangement joins TRBV10-3 to TRBJ2-3; TRBD1 is a possible D gene (5 bases). Germline CDR1 reads ENHRY; CDR2 reads SYGVKD. V lost 3 bases and J 2 bases, leaving 18 bases between the germline ends. The CDR3 has 17 residues. As DNA, the CDR3 is TGTGCCATCAGTGAACGGCAGGGTGACCACATCACAGATACGCAGTATTTT. As protein: CAISERQGDHITDTQYF.

In its sample, this clone was seen a few times. The V gene is TRBV10-3, the J gene TRBJ2-7, with 12 positions matching TRBD1. Germline CDR1 reads ENHRY; CDR2 reads SYGVKD. The junction had 9 bases not matched to a gene; V was cut back by 10 bases and J by 5 bases. CDR3 length: 14 residues. CDR3: CATSWGQGADEQYF. CDR3 coding DNA: TGTGCCACGTCATGGGGACAGGGGGCCGACGAGCAGTACTTC.